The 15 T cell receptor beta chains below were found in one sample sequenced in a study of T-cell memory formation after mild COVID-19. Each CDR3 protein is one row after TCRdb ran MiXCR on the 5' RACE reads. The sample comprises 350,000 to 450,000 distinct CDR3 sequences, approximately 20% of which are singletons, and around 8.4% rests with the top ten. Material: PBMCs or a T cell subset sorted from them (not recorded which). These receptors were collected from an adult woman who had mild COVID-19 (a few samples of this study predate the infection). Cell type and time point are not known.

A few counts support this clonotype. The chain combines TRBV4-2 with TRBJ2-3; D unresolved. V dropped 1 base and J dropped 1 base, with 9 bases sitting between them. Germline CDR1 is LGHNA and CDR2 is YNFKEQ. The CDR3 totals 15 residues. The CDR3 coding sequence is TGTGCCAGCAGCCAAGTGGAACGGGGCACAGATACGCAGTATTTT. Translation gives CASSQVERGTDTQYF.

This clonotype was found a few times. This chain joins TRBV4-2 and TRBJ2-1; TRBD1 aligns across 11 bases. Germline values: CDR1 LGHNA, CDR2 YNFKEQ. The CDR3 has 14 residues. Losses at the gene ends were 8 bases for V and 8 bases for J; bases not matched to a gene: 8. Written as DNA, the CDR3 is TGTGCCAGCGGTTCGGGACAGGGGGAGGATGAGCAGTTCTTC. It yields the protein CASGSGQGEDEQFF.

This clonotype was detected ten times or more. CDR3 in amino acids: CASSLGAGIPNTGELFF. Here the CDR3 DNA reads TGCGCCAGCAGCTTAGGAGCGGGGATACCGAACACCGGGGAGCTGTTTTTT. The J gene is TRBJ2-2, the V gene TRBV5-1; 7 nucleotides agree with TRBD2. CDR3 length: 17 residues. In germline, CDR1 is SGHRS, CDR2 YFSETQ. Trimming cost V 2 bases and J 0 bases; bases outside gene matches: 7.

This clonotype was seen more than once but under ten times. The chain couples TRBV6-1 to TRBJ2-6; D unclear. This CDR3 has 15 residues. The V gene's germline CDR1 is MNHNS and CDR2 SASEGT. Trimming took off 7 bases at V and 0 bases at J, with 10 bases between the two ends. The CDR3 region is CASTPLSSGANVLTF. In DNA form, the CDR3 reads TGTGCCAGCACCCCACTTTCCTCTGGGGCCAACGTCCTGACTTTC.

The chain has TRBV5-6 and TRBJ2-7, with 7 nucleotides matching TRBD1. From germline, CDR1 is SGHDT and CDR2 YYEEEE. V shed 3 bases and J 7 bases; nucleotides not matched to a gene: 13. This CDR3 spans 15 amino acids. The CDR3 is CASSSPSQGLREQYF. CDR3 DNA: TGTGCCAGCAGCTCGCCCTCACAGGGGCTGAGGGAGCAGTACTTC.

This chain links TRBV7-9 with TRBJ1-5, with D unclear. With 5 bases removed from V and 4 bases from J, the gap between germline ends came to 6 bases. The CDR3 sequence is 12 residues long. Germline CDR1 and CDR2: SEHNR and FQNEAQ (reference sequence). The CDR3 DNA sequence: TGTGCCAGCAGCCGGATGAATCAGCCCCAGCATTTT. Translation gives CASSRMNQPQHF.

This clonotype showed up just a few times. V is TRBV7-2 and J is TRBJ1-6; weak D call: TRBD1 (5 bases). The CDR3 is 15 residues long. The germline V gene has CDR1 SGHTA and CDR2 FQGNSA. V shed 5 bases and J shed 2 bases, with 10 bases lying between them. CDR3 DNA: TGTGCCAGCAGCCCCGGGGGTACCTATAATTCACCCCTCCACTTT. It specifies CASSPGGTYNSPLHF.

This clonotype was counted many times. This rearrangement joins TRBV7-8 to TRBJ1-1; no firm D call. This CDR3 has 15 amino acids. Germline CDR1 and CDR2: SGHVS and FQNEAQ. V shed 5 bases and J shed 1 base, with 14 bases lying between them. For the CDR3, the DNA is TGTGCCAGCAGCCCACCCACGGGGTGGAACACTGAAGCTTTCTTT. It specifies CASSPPTGWNTEAFF.

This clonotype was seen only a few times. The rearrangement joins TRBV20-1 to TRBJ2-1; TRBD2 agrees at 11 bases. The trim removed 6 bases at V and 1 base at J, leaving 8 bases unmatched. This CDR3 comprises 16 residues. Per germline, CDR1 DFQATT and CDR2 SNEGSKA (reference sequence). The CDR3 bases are TGCAGTGCCTATTCCTTAGCGGGAGGGTCCTACAATGAGCAGTTCTTC. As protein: CSAYSLAGGSYNEQFF.

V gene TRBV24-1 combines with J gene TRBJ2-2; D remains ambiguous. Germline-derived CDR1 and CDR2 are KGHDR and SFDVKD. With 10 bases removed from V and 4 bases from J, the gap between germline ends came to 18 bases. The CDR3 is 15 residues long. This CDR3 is CATQGWAAGTGELFF. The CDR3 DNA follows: TGTGCCACTCAAGGCTGGGCGGCCGGCACCGGGGAGCTGTTTTTT.

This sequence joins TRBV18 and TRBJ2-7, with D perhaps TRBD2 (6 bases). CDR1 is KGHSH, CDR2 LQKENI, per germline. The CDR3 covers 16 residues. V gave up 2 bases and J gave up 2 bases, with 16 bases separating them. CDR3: CASSPSTGGITYEQYF. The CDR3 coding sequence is TGTGCCAGCTCACCATCGACCGGGGGAATAACCTACGAGCAGTACTTC.

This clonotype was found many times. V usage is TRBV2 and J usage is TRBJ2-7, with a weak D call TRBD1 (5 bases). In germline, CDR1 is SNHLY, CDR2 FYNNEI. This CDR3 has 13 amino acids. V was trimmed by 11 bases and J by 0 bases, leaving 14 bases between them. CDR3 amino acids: CAFQGHSSYEQYF. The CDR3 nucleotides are TGTGCCTTTCAGGGTCACAGCTCCTACGAGCAGTACTTC.

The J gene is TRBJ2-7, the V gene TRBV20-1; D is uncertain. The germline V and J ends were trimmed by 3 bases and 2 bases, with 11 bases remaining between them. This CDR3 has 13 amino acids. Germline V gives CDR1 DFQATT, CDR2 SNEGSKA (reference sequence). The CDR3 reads CSARNRATYEQYF. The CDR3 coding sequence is TGCAGTGCTAGGAATAGGGCGACCTACGAGCAGTACTTC.

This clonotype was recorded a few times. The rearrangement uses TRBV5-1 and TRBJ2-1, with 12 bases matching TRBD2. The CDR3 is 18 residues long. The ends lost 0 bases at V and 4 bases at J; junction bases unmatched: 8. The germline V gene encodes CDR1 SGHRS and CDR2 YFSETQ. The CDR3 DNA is TGCGCCAGCAGCTTGGGCTCTAGCGGGGGGGGCCGGTACAATGAGCAGTTCTTC. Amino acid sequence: CASSLGSSGGGRYNEQFF.

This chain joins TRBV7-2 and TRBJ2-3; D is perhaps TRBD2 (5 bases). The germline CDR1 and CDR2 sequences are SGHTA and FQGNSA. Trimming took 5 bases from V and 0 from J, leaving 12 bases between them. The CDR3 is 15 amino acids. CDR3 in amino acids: CASSERRASTDTQYF. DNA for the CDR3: TGTGCCAGCAGCGAAAGGCGGGCTAGCACAGATACGCAGTATTTT. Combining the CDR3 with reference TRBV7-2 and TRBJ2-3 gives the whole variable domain GAGVSQSPSNKVTEKGKDVELRCDPISGHTALYWYRQSLGQGLEFLIYFQGNSAPDKSGLPSDRFSAERTGGSVSTLTIQRTQQEDSAVYLCASSERRASTDTQYFGPGTRLTVL.